Below are 28 T cell receptor beta chains sequenced from a single sample in a study of blood T cell repertoires in COVID-19 (TCRdb year 2020). The method was the immunoSEQ multiplex PCR assay. TCRdb took this table from immuneACCESS and kept in-frame rearrangements with V and J called. Such tables lack part of the clones; where checked against another copy, unresolved V genes explain under half of the gap, and the rest is unexplained. Recorded for this sample are 60,000 to 75,000 clones; 76% of them occurred a single time. Over 6% of the sample comes from the top ten. Sequencing was carried out using peripheral blood. The origin of the receptors is a woman aged 45-65 years with active or convalescent COVID-19.

CDR3 region: CASSARGGNEQYF. The CDR3 DNA follows: TGTGCCAGCAGTGCCAGGGGAGGGAACGAGCAGTACTTC. The chain employs TRBV27 and TRBJ2-7; weak D call: TRBD2 (7 bases). This CDR3 spans 13 amino acids. Trimming shortened V by 5 bases and J by 5 bases, and 13 bases separated the two germline ends. CDR1 is MNHEY and CDR2 is SMNVEV in the germline V gene (reference sequence).

This chain links TRBV10-3 with TRBJ2-3; 7 bases are a match to TRBD1. CDR1 ENHRY and CDR2 SYGVKD come from the germline V gene. This CDR3 has 16 amino acids. The J segment lost 2 bases and the V segment lost 6 bases, leaving 11 bases of the junction unmatched. The CDR3 nucleotides read TGTGCCATCAGCTACGTAGCCGGGACAGCCACAGATACGCAGTATTTT. Protein: CAISYVAGTATDTQYF.

The rearrangement uses TRBV6-6 and TRBJ1-2; D ambiguous. Germline V CDR1 and CDR2: MNHNY, SVGAGI (reference sequence). The CDR3 is made up of 13 amino acids. Trimming took off 6 bases at V and 4 bases at J, with 12 bases between the two ends. The CDR3 sequence is CASRSKWPYGYTF. CDR3 nucleotide sequence: TGTGCCAGCAGGTCCAAGTGGCCCTATGGCTACACCTTC.

Here the CDR3 DNA reads TGCGCCAGCAGCCAAGATAGGGGGGCCAGGGACAGGGCGGGAGAGCAGTACTTC. The encoded protein is CASSQDRGARDRAGEQYF. V gene TRBV4-1 combines with J gene TRBJ2-7, with 9 bases identical to TRBD1. V shed 0 bases, J shed 7 bases, and the junction held 16 bases outside the gene matches. Germline V gene lookup returns CDR1 MGHRA and CDR2 YSYEKL. The CDR3 totals 18 residues.

This rearrangement joins TRBV7-8 to TRBJ1-2, with D hard to call. This CDR3 is built from 15 residues. Germline V lookup: CDR1 SGHVS, CDR2 FQNEAQ. The V and J ends lost 5 bases and 1 base respectively, with 14 bases between them. The CDR3 loop reads CASSPRVSFNYGYTF. In DNA, the CDR3 is TGTGCCAGCAGCCCGAGGGTCTCCTTTAACTATGGCTACACCTTC.

The chain recombines TRBV15 with TRBJ1-6; D gene uncertain. Germline V CDR1 and CDR2: LNHNV, YYDKDF (reference sequence). The CDR3 length is 13 residues. Trimming shortened V by 4 bases and J by 8 bases, and 9 bases separated the two germline ends. The CDR3 loop reads CATSIRVDSPLHF. The CDR3 nucleotides read TGTGCCACCAGCATCCGGGTTGATTCACCCCTCCACTTT. Using reference TRBV15 and TRBJ1-6 for the parts outside the CDR3, the full variable domain is DAMVIQNPRYQVTQFGKPVTLSCSQTLNHNVMYWYQQKSSQAPKLLFHYYDKDFNNEADTPDNFQSRRPNTSFCFLDIRSPGLGDTAMYLCATSIRVDSPLHFGNGTRLTVT.

Points on this clone: One end of the junction fails to match germline, which may point to a read error. The chain couples TRBV7-7 to TRBJ2-7, with TRBD2 matching 7 bases. The CDR3 is 15 amino acids. Germline CDR1 SSHAT, CDR2 FNYEAQ (reference sequence). The CDR3, as DNA: TGTGCTAGCAGCTTTGGACTACGGGAGGCTAAGGAGCAGTACTTC. Its translation is CASSFGLREAKEQYF. Filled out from reference TRBV7-7 and TRBJ2-7, the complete variable domain reads GAGVSQSPRYKVTKRGQDVTLRCDPISSHATLYWYQQALGQGPEFLTYFNYEAQPDKSGLPSDRFSAERPEGSISTLTIQRTEQRDSAMYRCASSFGLREAKEQYFGPGTRLTVT.

The rearrangement joins TRBV7-9 to TRBJ1-5; D is perhaps TRBD1 (6 bases). With 1 base removed from V and 3 bases from J, the gap between germline ends came to 10 bases. The germline CDR1 and CDR2 sequences are SEHNR and FQNEAQ (reference sequence). The CDR3 is 15 residues long. The CDR3 DNA sequence: TGTGCCAGCAGCTTAGGGGGGACACACAATCAGCCCCAGCATTTT. It is translated as CASSLGGTHNQPQHF.

This chain links TRBV24-1 with TRBJ2-1; a weak D match, TRBD2 (5 bases). The CDR3 is made up of 14 amino acids. The V and J ends lost 0 bases and 10 bases respectively, with 12 bases between them. The germline CDR1 and CDR2 sequences are KGHDR and SFDVKD. The CDR3 DNA sequence: TGTGCCACCAGTGATTTGGCTAGCAGTAGCGAGCAGTTCTTC. As protein: CATSDLASSSEQFF.

CDR3 DNA sequence: TGTGCCAGCCACAAAGGGAGTAATTCACCCCTCCACTTT. This sequence encodes CASHKGSNSPLHF. The genes are TRBV6-6 and TRBJ1-6; D is undetermined. Germline lookup yields CDR1 MNHNY and CDR2 SVGAGI (reference sequence). The V end lost 8 bases, the J end lost 6 bases, and 11 bases lay between the germline ends. CDR3 length: 13 residues.

The rearrangement uses TRBV20-1 and TRBJ1-2; D uncertain. Trimming removed 1 base from V and 4 bases from J, with 4 bases in between. Germline CDR1 and CDR2: DFQATT and SNEGSKA (reference sequence). The CDR3 is made up of 11 amino acids. CDR3 amino acids: CSARASYGYTF. CDR3 nucleotide sequence: TGCAGTGCTAGAGCTAGCTATGGCTACACCTTC.

The chain is built from TRBV7-2 and TRBJ2-2; D possibly corresponds to TRBD1 (5 bases). CDR3 length: 16 amino acids. V was cut by 1 base and J by 2 bases, with 11 bases left in between. Per germline, CDR1 SGHTA and CDR2 FQGNSA. The CDR3 is CASSLVRVRNTGELFF. The CDR3 DNA follows: TGTGCCAGCAGCTTAGTCAGGGTCAGAAACACCGGGGAGCTGTTTTTT. Variable domain in full (rest from reference TRBV7-2 and TRBJ2-2): GAGVSQSPSNKVTEKGKDVELRCDPISGHTALYWYRQSLGQGLEFLIYFQGNSAPDKSGLPSDRFSAERTGGSVSTLTIQRTQQEDSAVYLCASSLVRVRNTGELFFGEGSRLTVL.

This sequence joins TRBV10-3 and TRBJ2-1; 9 bases are a match to TRBD2. This CDR3 contains 15 residues. Germline V lookup: CDR1 ENHRY, CDR2 SYGVKD. J was trimmed by 7 bases and V by 5 bases; bases with no gene match: 9. Here the CDR3 reads CAISQDSGSGNEQFF. CDR3 in DNA: TGTGCCATCAGTCAAGATAGCGGGAGCGGGAATGAGCAGTTCTTC.

This chain joins TRBV30 and TRBJ1-2; no clear D gene. This CDR3 has 13 residues. V was clipped by 0 bases and J by 7 bases, with 12 bases between them. Per the germline V gene, CDR1 is GTSNPN and CDR2 is SVGIG (reference sequence). CDR3 residues: CAWSVLDRGGYTF. Written as DNA, the CDR3 is TGTGCCTGGAGTGTATTGGACCGGGGTGGCTACACCTTC.

The rearrangement links TRBV7-2 to TRBJ2-7; 12 bases map to TRBD2. J was trimmed by 5 bases and V by 0 bases; bases with no gene match: 2. CDR1 and CDR2 from the germline V gene are SGHTA and FQGNSA. The CDR3 runs 15 residues. The CDR3 here is CASSLAASGRDEQYF. CDR3 in DNA: TGTGCCAGCAGCTTAGCGGCTAGCGGGAGGGACGAGCAGTACTTC.

The rearrangement links TRBV7-2 to TRBJ1-3, with 8 bases matching TRBD1. This CDR3 has 13 amino acids. CDR1 SGHTA and CDR2 FQGNSA come from the germline V gene. The ends lost 5 bases at V and 5 bases at J; junction bases unmatched: 2. The CDR3 sequence: CASSGQGRNTIYF. DNA for the CDR3: TGTGCCAGCAGCGGACAGGGTAGAAACACCATATATTTT.

This chain uses TRBV5-1 with TRBJ2-3; the D gene is possibly TRBD1 (5 bases). There are 15 residues in the CDR3. Trimming took off 4 bases at V and 1 base at J, with 13 bases between the two ends. Per the germline V gene, CDR1 is SGHRS and CDR2 is YFSETQ. CDR3 bases: TGCGCCAGCAGCCGAATGGACACCCGCACAGATACGCAGTATTTT. It yields the protein CASSRMDTRTDTQYF.

The chain couples TRBV5-5 to TRBJ1-1; D call uncertain. The ends were cut back, 1 base at V and 0 bases at J, with 10 bases in the middle. The CDR3 loop spans 15 amino acids. In germline, CDR1 is SGHKS, CDR2 YYEKEE (reference sequence). DNA for the CDR3: TGTGCCAGCAGCTTGACCAGGTCAATGAACACTGAAGCTTTCTTT. This sequence encodes CASSLTRSMNTEAFF.

CDR3 DNA sequence: TGTGCCAGCAGCTTAGTTCCGAGGCCCTACGAGCAGTACTTC. This translates into CASSLVPRPYEQYF. This sequence joins TRBV7-2 and TRBJ2-7; D ambiguous. CDR1 and CDR2 from the germline V gene are SGHTA and FQGNSA. This CDR3 contains 14 residues. Trimming removed 1 base at V and 2 bases at J, with 9 bases between.

The chain carries TRBV18 and TRBJ2-1; 8 bases agree with TRBD1. From germline, CDR1 is KGHSH and CDR2 LQKENI. CDR3 length: 13 residues. Trimming cost V 6 bases and J 11 bases; bases outside gene matches: 9. CDR3 amino acids: CASSPGQGTKQFF. CDR3 DNA: TGTGCCAGCTCCCCCGGACAGGGCACAAAGCAGTTCTTC.

The chain is built from TRBV7-3 and TRBJ2-3; tentative D call: TRBD2 (6 bases). Germline V gene sequence: CDR1 SGHTA, CDR2 FQGTGA. CDR3 length: 16 amino acids. The V end was cut by 1 base, the J end by 0 bases, with 11 bases between. The CDR3 loop is CASSLMVAASTDTQYF. CDR3 sequence (DNA): TGTGCCAGCAGCTTAATGGTAGCGGCAAGCACAGATACGCAGTATTTT.

The rearrangement links TRBV6-5 to TRBJ2-3; 11 bases are shared with TRBD2. Germline V gene sequence: CDR1 MNHEY, CDR2 SVGAGI. Trimming took 6 bases from V and 4 from J; bases not matched to a gene: 6. The CDR3 is 15 residues long. In DNA form, the CDR3 reads TGTGCCAGCAGCCGGGGACTAGCGGCCCCAGATACGCAGTATTTT. The encoded protein is CASSRGLAAPDTQYF.

The chain is built from TRBV24-1 and TRBJ2-3; TRBD2 is a possible D gene (7 bases). The CDR3 runs 17 residues. Germline V gene lookup returns CDR1 KGHDR and CDR2 SFDVKD. Between the trimmed V and J ends, which lost 3 bases and 6 bases, there was a span of 21 bases. CDR3 amino acids: CATSDPPAEGGLDTQYF. For the CDR3, the DNA is TGTGCCACCAGTGATCCACCTGCCGAGGGGGGGCTCGATACGCAGTATTTT.

V and J are TRBV9 and TRBJ2-1, with TRBD2 identical over 7 bases. The length of the CDR3 is 14 residues. J lost 6 bases, V lost 4 bases, and 7 bases had no gene match. CDR1 SGDLS and CDR2 YYNGEE come from the germline V gene. In DNA, the CDR3 is TGTGCCAGCAGCCCGAGGACTAGTATCAATGAGCAGTTCTTC. Its protein is CASSPRTSINEQFF.

This chain connects TRBV7-9 to TRBJ1-3, with D perhaps matching TRBD1 (5 bases). Trimming stripped 4 bases from V and 0 bases from J, with 7 bases between. CDR1 is SEHNR, CDR2 FQNEAQ, per germline (reference sequence). This CDR3 is 14 amino acids long. The CDR3 spells CASSSTASGNTIYF. CDR3 DNA: TGTGCCAGCAGCTCGACAGCCTCTGGAAACACCATATATTTT.

The V gene is TRBV11-2, the J gene TRBJ1-1; a possible D gene is TRBD1 (6 bases). This CDR3 contains 19 residues. Looked up from germline, CDR1 is SGHAT and CDR2 is FQNNGV. V was clipped by 5 bases and J by 1 base, with 26 bases between them. In DNA form, the CDR3 reads TGTGCCAGCAGCCGTCGACCGGGACAAAGCTCGACCCGGAACACTGAAGCTTTCTTT. Encoded protein: CASSRRPGQSSTRNTEAFF.

The rearrangement joins TRBV2 to TRBJ2-7, with TRBD2 matching 8 bases. Germline V gene lookup returns CDR1 SNHLY and CDR2 FYNNEI. With V trimmed by 2 bases and J by 0 bases, 3 bases remained unmatched. This CDR3 spans 15 amino acids. DNA for the CDR3: TGTGCCAGCAGTGAAAAGCGGGAGTTCTCCTACGAGCAGTACTTC. It specifies CASSEKREFSYEQYF.

The chain uses TRBV2 and TRBJ2-5; D may be TRBD1 (6 bases). Germline loops: CDR1 SNHLY, CDR2 FYNNEI. V was pared by 6 bases and J by 3 bases, with 17 bases between. The CDR3 totals 15 residues. DNA for the CDR3: TGTGCCAGCAGATTCGGACAGCACTCTAAAGAGACCCAGTACTTC. Amino acids: CASRFGQHSKETQYF.